This T cell receptor (beta chain) was captured in a study of PD-1 blockade in classical Hodgkin lymphoma. The wider study: Patients were treated with nivolumab at 3 mg/kg, and this was given intravenously every 2 weeks.

Time point indicated: cycle 4 day 1 (C4D1), after more than five weeks of nivolumab. The patients all showed relapse after autologous stem cell transplantation, while their brentuximab vedotin exposure varied. Thawed PBMCs were the source of CD4+ T cells, purified by magnetic negative selection. Whole-study results and caveats: Relative to healthy donors, newly diagnosed patients reportedly had lower baseline TCR diversity, which was reported as lower still in relapsed/refractory patients.

CDR1 SQVTM and CDR2 ANQGSEA come from the germline V gene. Trimming removed 3 bases at V and 0 bases at J, with 6 bases between. The CDR3 contains 12 residues. This table comes from immunoSEQ multiplex PCR, and its TCRdb copy is limited to in-frame clones, with some not included. This sample has tens of thousands of clones, with 85% to 90% found just once. As concerns this clone: What it binds is unknown.

This receptor was taken from a human donor with classical Hodgkin lymphoma. The chain combines TRBV29-1 with TRBJ2-7; no clear D. Specimen: CD4+ T cells from blood, collected before the fourth cycle of nivolumab. CDR3 nucleotides: TGCAGCGTTGAGCAGAGCTCCTACGAGCAGTACTTC. Translated: CSVEQSSYEQYF.